The clone carrying this T cell receptor beta chain has more than one count but fewer than ten. The CDR3 loop spans 15 amino acids. V shed 4 bases, J shed 3 bases, and the junction held 9 bases outside the gene matches. Germline assignment: CDR1 SEHNR and CDR2 FQNEAQ (reference sequence). The data originate from a study of blood T cell repertoires in COVID-19. On the study more broadly: The United States, Italy and Spain were the sources of the acute and convalescent COVID-19 samples. The cDNA or gDNA used as material had been derived from T cells, B-cell-depleted T cells, or PBMCs.

Original processing methods: Amplifying reference gene primers gave estimates of nucleated cell counts. The repertoire was sequenced with immunoSEQ multiplex PCR; TCRdb's copy has only in-frame clones and lacks some. The DNA gave D and trimming, while V, J and clone size come from that table. The data show approximately 77,000 clones, more than 70% seen once. The source material was peripheral blood. This chain links TRBV7-9 with TRBJ2-7, with TRBD2 matching 7 bases. The TCR sequence derives from a man between 65 and 85 years old with active or convalescent COVID-19. The CDR3 is CASSSVSGAGYEQYF. In nucleotides, the CDR3 is TGTGCCAGCAGCTCCGTCAGCGGGGCTGGCTACGAGCAGTACTTC. The full variable domain, rest sourced from reference TRBV7-9 and TRBJ2-7, is DTGVSQNPRHKITKRGQNVTFRCDPISEHNRLYWYRQTLGQGPEFLTYFQNEAQLEKSRLLSDRFSAERPKGSFSTLEIQRTEQGDSAMYLCASSSVSGAGYEQYFGPGTRLTVT.